This TCR beta chain was observed in a study of memory CD4+ T cells and cytomegalovirus serostatus. Single viable CD3+CD4+CD8-CD45RO+ cells were sorted as the memory CD4+ T cells. Germline CDR1 and CDR2: LNHDA and SQIVND (reference sequence). V dropped 1 base and J dropped 0; count of bases not matched to a gene: 5. This CDR3 region has 17 residues. The protocol was immunoSEQ multiplex PCR, while the TCRdb copy is restricted to in-frame clones and leaves out a portion. The sample lists roughly 50,000 clones, around 79% occurring once. The rearrangement uses TRBV19 and TRBJ2-7; 11 bases are a match to TRBD2. The TCR sequence derives from an adult in good health and CMV-seronegative. Sequences were obtained from memory CD4+ T cells from blood. CDR3 coding DNA: TGTGCCAGTAGTATAGCATTAGGGACTAGCGGCTCCTACGAGCAGTACTTC. It yields the protein CASSIALGTSGSYEQYF.